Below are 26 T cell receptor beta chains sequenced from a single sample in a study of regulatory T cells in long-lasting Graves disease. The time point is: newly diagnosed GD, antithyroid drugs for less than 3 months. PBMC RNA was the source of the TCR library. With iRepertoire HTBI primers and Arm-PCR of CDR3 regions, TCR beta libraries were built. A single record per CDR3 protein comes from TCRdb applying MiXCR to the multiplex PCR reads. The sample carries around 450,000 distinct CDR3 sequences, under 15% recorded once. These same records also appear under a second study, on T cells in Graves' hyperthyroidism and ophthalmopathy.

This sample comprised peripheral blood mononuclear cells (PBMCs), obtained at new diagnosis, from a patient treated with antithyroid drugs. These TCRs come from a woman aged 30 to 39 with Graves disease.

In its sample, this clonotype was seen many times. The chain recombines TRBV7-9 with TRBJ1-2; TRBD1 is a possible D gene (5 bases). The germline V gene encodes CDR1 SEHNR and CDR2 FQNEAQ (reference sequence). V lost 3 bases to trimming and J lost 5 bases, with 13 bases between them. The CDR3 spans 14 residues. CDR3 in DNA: TGTGCCAGCAGCTTCCAGGGAGGATTGTATGGCTACACCTTC. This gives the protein CASSFQGGLYGYTF.

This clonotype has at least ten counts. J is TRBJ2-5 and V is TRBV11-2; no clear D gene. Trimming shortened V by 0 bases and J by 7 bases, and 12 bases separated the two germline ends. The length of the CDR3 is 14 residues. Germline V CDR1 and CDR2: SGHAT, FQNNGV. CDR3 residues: CASSLEGLSGTQYF. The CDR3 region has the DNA TGTGCCAGCAGCTTAGAGGGTCTGTCGGGGACCCAGTACTTC.

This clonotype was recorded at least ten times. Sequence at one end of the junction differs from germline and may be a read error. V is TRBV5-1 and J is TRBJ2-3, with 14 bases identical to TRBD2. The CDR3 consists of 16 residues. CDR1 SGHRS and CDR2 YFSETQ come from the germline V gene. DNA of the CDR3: TGTGCCAGCAGCCCTGGACTAGCGGGAGGAACAGATACGCAGTATTTT. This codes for CASSPGLAGGTDTQYF.

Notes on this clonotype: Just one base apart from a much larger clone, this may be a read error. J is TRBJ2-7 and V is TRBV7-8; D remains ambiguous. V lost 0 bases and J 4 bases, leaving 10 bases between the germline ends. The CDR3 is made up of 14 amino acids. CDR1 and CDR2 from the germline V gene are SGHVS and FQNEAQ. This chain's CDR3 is CASSLACSGYEQYF. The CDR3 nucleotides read TGTGCCAGCAGCTTAGCATGCAGTGGTTACGAGCAGTACTTC.

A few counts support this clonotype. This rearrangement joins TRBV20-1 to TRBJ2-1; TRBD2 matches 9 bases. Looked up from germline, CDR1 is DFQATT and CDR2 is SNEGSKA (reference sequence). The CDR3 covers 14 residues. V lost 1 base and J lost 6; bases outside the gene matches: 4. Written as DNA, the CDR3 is TGCAGTGCTAGAGGGCTAGCGGGGTTCAATGAGCAGTTCTTC. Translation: CSARGLAGFNEQFF.

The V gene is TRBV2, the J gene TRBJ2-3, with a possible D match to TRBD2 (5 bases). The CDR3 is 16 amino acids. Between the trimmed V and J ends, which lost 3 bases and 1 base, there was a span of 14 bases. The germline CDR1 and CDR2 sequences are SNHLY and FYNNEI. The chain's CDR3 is CASSENYNGGTDTQYF. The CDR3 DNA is TGTGCCAGCAGTGAGAACTACAACGGGGGCACAGATACGCAGTATTTT.

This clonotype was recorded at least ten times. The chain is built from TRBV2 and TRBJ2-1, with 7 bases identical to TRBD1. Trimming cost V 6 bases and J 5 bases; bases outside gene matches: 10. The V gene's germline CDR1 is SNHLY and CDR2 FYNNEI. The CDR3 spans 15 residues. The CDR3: CASRPPGGPHNEQFF. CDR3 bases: TGTGCCAGCAGGCCTCCAGGGGGACCGCACAATGAGCAGTTCTTC.

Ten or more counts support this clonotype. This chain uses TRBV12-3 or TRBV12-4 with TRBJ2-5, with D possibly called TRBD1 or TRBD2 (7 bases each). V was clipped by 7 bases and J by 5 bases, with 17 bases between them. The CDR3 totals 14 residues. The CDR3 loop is CASNPGGARETQYF. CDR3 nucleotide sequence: TGTGCCAGCAACCCAGGGGGGGCGCGTGAGACCCAGTACTTC.

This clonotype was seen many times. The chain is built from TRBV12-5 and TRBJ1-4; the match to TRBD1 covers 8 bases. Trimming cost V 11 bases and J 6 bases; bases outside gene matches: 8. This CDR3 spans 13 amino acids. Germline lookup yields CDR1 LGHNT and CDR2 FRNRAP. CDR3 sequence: CASRAGGDEKLFF. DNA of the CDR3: TGTGCTTCTCGGGCAGGGGGCGATGAAAAACTGTTTTTT.

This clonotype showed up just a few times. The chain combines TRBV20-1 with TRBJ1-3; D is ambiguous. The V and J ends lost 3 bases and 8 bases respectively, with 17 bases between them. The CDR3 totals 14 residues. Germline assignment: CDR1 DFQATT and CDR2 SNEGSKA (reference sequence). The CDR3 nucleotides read TGCAGTGCTAGTCTTCGGGGTATGAGGGACACCATATATTTT. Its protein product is CSASLRGMRDTIYF.

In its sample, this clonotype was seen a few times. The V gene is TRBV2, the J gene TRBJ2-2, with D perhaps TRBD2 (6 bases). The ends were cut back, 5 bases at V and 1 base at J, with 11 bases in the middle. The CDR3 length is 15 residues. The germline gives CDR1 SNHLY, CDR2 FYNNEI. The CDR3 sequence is CASSWSSGNTGELFF. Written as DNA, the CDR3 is TGTGCCAGCAGTTGGAGTAGCGGGAACACCGGGGAGCTGTTTTTT.

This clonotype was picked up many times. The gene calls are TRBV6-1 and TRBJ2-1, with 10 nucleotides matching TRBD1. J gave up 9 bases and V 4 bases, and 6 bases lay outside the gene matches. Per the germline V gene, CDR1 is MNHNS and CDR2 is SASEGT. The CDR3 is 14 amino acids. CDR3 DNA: TGTGCCAGCAGTGGGGACAGGGGAGTTAGTGAGCAGTTCTTC. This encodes CASSGDRGVSEQFF.

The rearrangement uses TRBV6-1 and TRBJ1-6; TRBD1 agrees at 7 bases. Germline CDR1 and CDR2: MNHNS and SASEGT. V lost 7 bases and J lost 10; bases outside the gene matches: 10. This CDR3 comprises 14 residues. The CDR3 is CASTLPTGESPLHF. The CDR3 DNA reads TGTGCCAGCACCCTACCCACAGGGGAATCACCCCTCCACTTT.

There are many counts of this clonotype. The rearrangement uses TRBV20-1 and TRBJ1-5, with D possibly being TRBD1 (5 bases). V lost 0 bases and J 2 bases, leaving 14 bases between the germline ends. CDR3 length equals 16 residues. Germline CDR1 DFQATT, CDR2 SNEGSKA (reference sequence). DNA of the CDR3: TGCAGTGCTAGAGATGGTGGTAGGGGAGGCAATCAGCCCCAGCATTTT. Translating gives CSARDGGRGGNQPQHF.

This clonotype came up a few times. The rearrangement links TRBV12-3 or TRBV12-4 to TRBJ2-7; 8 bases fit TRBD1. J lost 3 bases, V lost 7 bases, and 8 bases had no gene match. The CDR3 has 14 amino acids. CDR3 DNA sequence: TGTGCCAGCAATCCCCGGACAGGGAGCTACGAGCAGTACTTC. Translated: CASNPRTGSYEQYF.

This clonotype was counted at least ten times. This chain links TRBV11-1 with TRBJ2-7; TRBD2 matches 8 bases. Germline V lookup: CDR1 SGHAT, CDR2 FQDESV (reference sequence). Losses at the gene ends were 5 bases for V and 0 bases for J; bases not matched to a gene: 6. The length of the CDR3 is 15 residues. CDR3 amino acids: CASSVLADSSYEQYF. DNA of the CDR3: TGTGCCAGCAGCGTACTAGCGGACAGCTCCTACGAGCAGTACTTC.

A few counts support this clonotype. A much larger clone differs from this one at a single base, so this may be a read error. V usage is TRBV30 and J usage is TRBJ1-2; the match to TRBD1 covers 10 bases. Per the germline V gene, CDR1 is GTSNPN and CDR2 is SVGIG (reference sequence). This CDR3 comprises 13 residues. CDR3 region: CAWRDDRGPDYAF. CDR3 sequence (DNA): TGTGCCTGGAGGGATGACAGGGGGCCTGACTACGCCTTC. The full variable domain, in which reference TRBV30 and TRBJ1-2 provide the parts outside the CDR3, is SQTIHQWPATLVQPVGSPLSLECTVEGTSNPNLYWYRQAAGRGLQLLFYSVGIGQISSEVPQNLSASRPQDRQFILSSKKLLLSDSGFYLCAWRDDRGPDYAFGSGTRLTVV.

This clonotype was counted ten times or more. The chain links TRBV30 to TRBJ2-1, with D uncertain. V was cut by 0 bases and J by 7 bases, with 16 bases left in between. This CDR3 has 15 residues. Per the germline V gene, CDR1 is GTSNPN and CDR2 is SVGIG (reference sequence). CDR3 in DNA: TGTGCCTGGAGTGTATTGGGCCCCCGCCTTAATGAGCAGTTCTTC. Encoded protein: CAWSVLGPRLNEQFF.

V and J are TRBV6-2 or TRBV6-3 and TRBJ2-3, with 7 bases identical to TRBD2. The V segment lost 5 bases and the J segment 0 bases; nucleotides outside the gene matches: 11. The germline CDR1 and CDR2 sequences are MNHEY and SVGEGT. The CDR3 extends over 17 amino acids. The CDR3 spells CASSGLASGTSTDTQYF. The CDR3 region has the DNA TGTGCCAGCAGTGGCCTGGCTAGCGGAACTAGCACAGATACGCAGTATTTT.

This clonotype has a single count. The chain's CDR3 is CASILGCTNNSPLHF. CDR3 bases: TGTGCCAGCATCCTCGGGTGTACCAATAATTCACCCCTCCACTTT. This chain links TRBV6-2 or TRBV6-3 with TRBJ1-6; D is unclear. CDR1 MNHEY and CDR2 SVGEGT come from the germline V gene. There are 15 residues in the CDR3. V lost 7 bases and J 5 bases, leaving 15 bases between the germline ends.

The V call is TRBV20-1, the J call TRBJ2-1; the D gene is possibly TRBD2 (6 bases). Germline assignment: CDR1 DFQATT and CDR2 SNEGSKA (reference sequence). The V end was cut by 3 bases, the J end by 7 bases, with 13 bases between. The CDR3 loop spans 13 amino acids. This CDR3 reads CSARLAISNEQFF. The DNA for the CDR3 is TGCAGTGCTAGGCTAGCGATTTCGAATGAGCAGTTCTTC.

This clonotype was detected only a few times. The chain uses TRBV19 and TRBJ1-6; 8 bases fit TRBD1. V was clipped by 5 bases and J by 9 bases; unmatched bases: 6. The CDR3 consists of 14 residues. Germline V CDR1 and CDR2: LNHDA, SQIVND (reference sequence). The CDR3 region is CASSFGQGPSPLHF. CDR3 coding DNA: TGTGCCAGTAGTTTCGGACAGGGACCTTCACCCCTCCACTTT.

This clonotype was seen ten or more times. CDR3 DNA sequence: TGTGCCAGCAGTGAATGGTCCGGCGGGAGGGCGGGCACCGGGGAGCTGTTTTTT. It yields the protein CASSEWSGGRAGTGELFF. The V gene is TRBV6-1, the J gene TRBJ2-2, with TRBD2 identical over 9 bases. CDR3 length equals 18 residues. CDR1 is MNHNS and CDR2 is SASEGT in the germline V gene. J lost 4 bases, V lost 2 bases, and 11 bases had no gene match.

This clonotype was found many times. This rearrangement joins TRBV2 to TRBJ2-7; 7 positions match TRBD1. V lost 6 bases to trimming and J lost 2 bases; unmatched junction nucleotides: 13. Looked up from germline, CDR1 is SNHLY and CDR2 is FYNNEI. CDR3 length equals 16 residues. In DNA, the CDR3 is TGTGCCAGCAGACTAACACTCCGACAGGGCGCCTACGAGCAGTACTTC. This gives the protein CASRLTLRQGAYEQYF.

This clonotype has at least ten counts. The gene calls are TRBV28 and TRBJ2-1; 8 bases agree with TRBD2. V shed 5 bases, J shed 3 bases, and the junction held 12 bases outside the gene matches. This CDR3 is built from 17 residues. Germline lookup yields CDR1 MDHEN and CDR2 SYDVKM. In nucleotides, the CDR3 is TGTGCCAGCAGTCCCCCCGGGGGGGCCCTCCGCTACAATGAGCAGTTCTTC. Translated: CASSPPGGALRYNEQFF.

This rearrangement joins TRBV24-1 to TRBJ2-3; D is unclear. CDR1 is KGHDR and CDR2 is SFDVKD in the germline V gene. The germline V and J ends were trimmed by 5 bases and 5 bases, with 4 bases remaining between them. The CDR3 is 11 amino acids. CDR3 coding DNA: TGTGCCACCAGTGCGGGAGATACGCAGTATTTT. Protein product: CATSAGDTQYF.